This T cell receptor (beta chain) was observed in a study of CXCR3-negative and CXCR3-positive naive CD8 T cells. Study-level information: Summed over all libraries, TRB reads came to roughly 140 million, with about 1.5 +/- 0.3 million per library.

The CDR3 has 17 amino acids. Broader study findings: The study found that naive CXCR3-negative and CXCR3-positive cells shared TRBV-TRBJ usage, while memory cells differed.

The method, 5' RACE with UMI labels, was used to prepare the TRB cDNA libraries. TCRdb re-called the 5' RACE reads and gives one entry per CDR3 protein, without DNA. Here the sample table reports some 22,000 distinct CDR3 sequences. On this clonotype itself: Its target is not known.

The chain is built from TRBV12-3 or TRBV12-4 and TRBJ2-3; the TCRdb D gene call, TRBD1, has no DNA to confirm it. The TCR comes from a human donor in good health. Some clones in this sample may be carry-over from other donors' samples. Sequencing used memory CD8+ T cells from blood. CDR3 sequence reads: CASRPTPLGTETDTQYF.